The 14 T cell receptor beta chains reported below all come from one sample, sequenced in a study of T cells of healthy individuals (dated by TCRdb to about 2018). The library was built by means of 5' RACE. Sequencing took place on an Illumina MiSeq. TCRdb redid the processing of the public reads, applying fastp at Q25 and MiXCR, and retained in-frame beta chains. Rows with one shared CDR3 protein collapse into an entry with the most common genes and DNA. The sample profile shows 90,000 to 100,000 distinct CDR3 sequences; 15% to 20% of them were found once. Around 6.4% of the sample rests with the top ten. These receptors all come from a human donor in good health.

Ten or more counts support this clonotype. V gene TRBV28 combines with J gene TRBJ2-4, with 7 nucleotides matching TRBD2. Per the germline V gene, CDR1 is MDHEN and CDR2 is SYDVKM. The CDR3 has 19 residues. Trimming took 5 bases from V and 1 from J; bases not matched to a gene: 17. The CDR3 loop reads CASSRRTSGRVGAKNIQYF. As DNA, the CDR3 is TGTGCCAGCAGTCGCCGGACTAGTGGGCGAGTTGGTGCCAAAAACATTCAGTACTTC.

The chain has TRBV10-3 and TRBJ1-1; perhaps TRBD1 as D (5 bases). V lost 2 bases and J 7 bases, leaving 17 bases between the germline ends. Germline V gene sequence: CDR1 ENHRY, CDR2 SYGVKD. The CDR3 covers 15 residues. The CDR3 region has the DNA TGTGCCATCAGTGAGCCACGTACAGCTGGGGGTGAAGCTTTCTTT. This encodes CAISEPRTAGGEAFF.

There are many counts of this clonotype. J is TRBJ2-1 and V is TRBV20-1; 8 bases align to TRBD2. V lost 1 base and J lost 3; bases outside the gene matches: 8. The CDR3 is 16 residues long. Germline V gene sequence: CDR1 DFQATT, CDR2 SNEGSKA (reference sequence). The CDR3 coding sequence is TGCAGTGCTAGAGTAGGCGTAGCGGGACACTACAATGAGCAGTTCTTC. Its protein product is CSARVGVAGHYNEQFF.

Many counts were recorded for this clonotype. The V gene is TRBV7-2, the J gene TRBJ2-2; D gene ambiguous. The germline CDR1 and CDR2 sequences are SGHTA and FQGNSA. V was shortened by 6 bases and J by 2 bases, with 10 bases between the two germline ends. This CDR3 spans 14 amino acids. DNA of the CDR3: TGTGCCAGCAGAAAGACCGGTAACACCGGGGAGCTGTTTTTT. Protein: CASRKTGNTGELFF.

The chain couples TRBV15 to TRBJ1-1, with 8 bases lining up with TRBD1. Trimming cost V 5 bases and J 3 bases; bases outside gene matches: 5. CDR1 and CDR2 (germline): LNHNV, YYDKDF (reference sequence). The CDR3 is 14 residues long. CDR3 coding DNA: TGTGCCACCAGCGGGGACAGGTTCTACACTGAAGCTTTCTTT. It encodes CATSGDRFYTEAFF.

The CDR3 DNA reads as TGTGCCAGCACCCTTATCCAGGGAATTCTTGGCTACACCTTC. It yields the protein CASTLIQGILGYTF. The rearrangement uses TRBV2 and TRBJ1-2, with D possibly TRBD1 on 5 matching bases. The CDR3 extends over 14 amino acids. Trimming took 7 bases from V and 7 from J, leaving 19 bases between them. Germline V gives CDR1 SNHLY, CDR2 FYNNEI.

The gene calls are TRBV2 and TRBJ1-2, with a tentative D call TRBD1 (5 bases). The CDR3 totals 14 residues. Germline V gene sequence: CDR1 SNHLY, CDR2 FYNNEI. Trimming removed 5 bases at V and 4 bases at J, with 14 bases between. Here the CDR3 DNA reads TGTGCCAGCAGTCCCGGGACGGCTCTCTATGGCTACACCTTC. This sequence encodes CASSPGTALYGYTF. Using reference TRBV2 and TRBJ1-2 for the parts outside the CDR3, the full variable domain is EPEVTQTPSHQVTQMGQEVILRCVPISNHLYFYWYRQILGQKVEFLVSFYNNEISEKSEIFDDQFSVERPDGSNFTLKIRSTKLEDSAMYFCASSPGTALYGYTFGSGTRLTVV.

The genes are TRBV7-2 and TRBJ2-7; the D gene is possibly TRBD2 (5 bases). Trimming took off 5 bases at V and 5 bases at J, with 13 bases between the two ends. This CDR3 contains 13 residues. Germline-derived CDR1 and CDR2 are SGHTA and FQGNSA. The CDR3 nucleotides are TGTGCCAGCAGCGCCCGTAGCGAGGACGAGCAGTACTTC. This translates into CASSARSEDEQYF.

This clonotype was observed a handful of times. V gene TRBV5-1 combines with J gene TRBJ2-3, with 11 positions matching TRBD2. V lost 4 bases, J lost 7 bases, and 8 bases stayed unmatched. The CDR3 length is 15 residues. Germline V lookup: CDR1 SGHRS, CDR2 YFSETQ. The CDR3 sequence: CASSITSGSGYTQYF. The DNA for the CDR3 is TGCGCCAGCAGCATTACTAGCGGGAGTGGGTATACGCAGTATTTT.

The chain has TRBV7-2 and TRBJ2-2; D is unclear. This CDR3 has 15 residues. Trimming took off 1 base at V and 1 base at J, with 7 bases between the two ends. Germline V gene data show CDR1 as SGHTA and CDR2 as FQGNSA. The CDR3 loop is CASSLGGLNTGELFF. The CDR3 coding sequence is TGTGCCAGCAGCTTAGGGGGTTTGAACACCGGGGAGCTGTTTTTT.

At least ten counts were recorded for this clonotype. V usage is TRBV7-8 and J usage is TRBJ2-1; the match to TRBD2 covers 9 bases. CDR1 is SGHVS, CDR2 FQNEAQ, per germline. Trimming removed 4 bases from V and 0 bases from J; junction bases left unmatched: 7. The CDR3 is 17 residues long. This chain's CDR3 is CASSSYRLAASYNEQFF. CDR3 sequence (DNA): TGTGCCAGCAGCTCATACAGACTAGCGGCCTCCTACAATGAGCAGTTCTTC.

There are a few counts of this clonotype. The CDR3 DNA follows: TGCGCCAGCAGCCGAGTCACCGGGACAGGGACCCCTAACTATGGCTACACCTTC. This gives the protein CASSRVTGTGTPNYGYTF. V and J are TRBV4-1 and TRBJ1-2; 9 bases are shared with TRBD1. Germline lookup yields CDR1 MGHRA and CDR2 YSYEKL. The CDR3 has 18 amino acids. V lost 4 bases, J lost 0 bases, and 12 bases stayed unmatched.

This clonotype is labeled as medium-sized. V is TRBV4-1 and J is TRBJ2-1, with D perhaps TRBD1 or TRBD2 (6 bases each). This CDR3 is 16 amino acids long. CDR1 and CDR2 from the germline V gene are MGHRA and YSYEKL. V was shortened by 0 bases and J by 6 bases, with 15 bases between the two germline ends. CDR3 amino acids: CASSQESGALGNEQFF. CDR3 in DNA: TGCGCCAGCAGCCAAGAGTCGGGGGCCCTTGGCAATGAGCAGTTCTTC.

The chain couples TRBV28 to TRBJ2-7; D is unclear. Germline V lookup: CDR1 MDHEN, CDR2 SYDVKM. This CDR3 spans 12 amino acids. Deletions cut 7 bases from V and 3 bases from J, with 10 bases between. CDR3 bases: TGTGCCAGCAAGGGCAGACACTACGAGCAGTACTTC. The encoded protein is CASKGRHYEQYF.